These 23 T cell receptor beta chains were sequenced from one sample in a study of cytomegalovirus exposure and HLA in healthy donors. PCR was performed using 60 Vbeta and 13 Jbeta primers. Clones were read by immunoSEQ multiplex PCR, and TCRdb kept only the in-frame ones, dropping some. This table has about 130,000 clones, around 74% appearing once. Source material: PBMCs. Receptor source: a man aged 30-40 years in good health and CMV-seronegative.

In this sample, this clone turned up a few times. The DNA of the CDR3 is TGTGCCAGTAATAACCTAATGAACACTGAAGCTTTCTTT. Residues: CASNNLMNTEAFF. This chain links TRBV19 with TRBJ1-1, with D uncertain. Germline values: CDR1 LNHDA, CDR2 SQIVND (reference sequence). The CDR3 runs to 13 residues. Trimming shortened V by 7 bases and J by 0 bases, and 9 bases separated the two germline ends. The full variable domain, with the rest looked up from reference TRBV19 and TRBJ1-1, is DGGITQSPKYLFRKEGQNVTLSCEQNLNHDAMYWYRQDPGQGLRLIYYSQIVNDFQKGDIAEGYSVSREKKESFPLTVTSAQKNPTAFYLCASNNLMNTEAFFGQGTRLTVV.

This clone showed up just a few times. The gene calls are TRBV5-1 and TRBJ1-1; D is perhaps TRBD1 (6 bases). The CDR3 is 13 residues long. Germline loops: CDR1 SGHRS, CDR2 YFSETQ. Trimming removed 3 bases at V and 5 bases at J, with 11 bases between. CDR3 DNA: TGCGCCAGCAGCTCCACACAGGGAACTGAAGCTTTCTTT. This translates into CASSSTQGTEAFF.

The gene calls are TRBV30 and TRBJ2-2, with no clear D. Trimming pared 1 base from V and 9 bases from J, leaving 9 bases between. Germline V CDR1 and CDR2: GTSNPN, SVGIG (reference sequence). This CDR3 has 12 amino acids. CDR3 DNA: TGTGCCTGGAGTGATGTCCGGTGGGAGCTGTTTTTT. Protein: CAWSDVRWELFF.

The chain carries TRBV28 and TRBJ1-1; D not certain. This CDR3 contains 13 residues. Trimming took 3 bases from V and 0 from J, leaving 5 bases between them. From germline, CDR1 is MDHEN and CDR2 SYDVKM. CDR3 amino acids: CASSFGMNTEAFF. The CDR3, as DNA: TGTGCCAGCAGTTTTGGCATGAACACTGAAGCTTTCTTT.

The chain recombines TRBV6-5 with TRBJ1-3; 7 bases line up with TRBD1. This CDR3 has 15 residues. V lost 6 bases to trimming and J lost 4 bases; unmatched junction nucleotides: 9. From germline, CDR1 is MNHEY and CDR2 SVGAGI. CDR3: CASRLGQSEGNTIYF. The CDR3 nucleotides are TGTGCCAGCAGGCTGGGACAGTCAGAGGGAAACACCATATATTTT.

The chain links TRBV28 to TRBJ1-6, with TRBD1 identical over 7 bases. The CDR3 has 14 residues. The junction had 3 bases not matched to a gene; V was cut back by 4 bases and J by 6 bases. Per the germline V gene, CDR1 is MDHEN and CDR2 is SYDVKM. The CDR3 region is CASSSGQTNSPLHF. Written as DNA, the CDR3 is TGTGCCAGCAGTTCGGGACAGACTAATTCACCCCTCCACTTT. Full variable domain (outside the CDR3, taken from reference TRBV28 and TRBJ1-6): DVKVTQSSRYLVKRTGEKVFLECVQDMDHENMFWYRQDPGLGLRLIYFSYDVKMKEKGDIPEGYSVSREKKERFSLILESASTNQTSMYLCASSSGQTNSPLHFGNGTRLTVT.

The CDR3 DNA sequence: TGTGCCAGTAGTGGTTGGAGGGGCCGAACCTCGATTGGGGAGCTGTTTTTT. This gives the protein CASSGWRGRTSIGELFF. The J gene is TRBJ2-2, the V gene TRBV19, with D possibly matching TRBD2 (6 bases). V lost 5 bases and J 8 bases, leaving 24 bases between the germline ends. Germline loops: CDR1 LNHDA, CDR2 SQIVND (reference sequence). CDR3 size: 17 residues.

The chain employs TRBV9 and TRBJ1-1, with 8 bases that match TRBD1. From germline, CDR1 is SGDLS and CDR2 YYNGEE. J lost 5 bases, V lost 0 bases, and 27 bases had no gene match. The CDR3 is made up of 22 amino acids. The CDR3 region is CASSVGGQGAWGTGGYSTEAFF. CDR3 in DNA: TGTGCCAGCAGCGTAGGGGGTCAGGGTGCTTGGGGTACAGGGGGTTATAGTACTGAAGCTTTCTTT.

The V gene is TRBV5-4, the J gene TRBJ1-2; 8 positions agree with TRBD1. Germline V lookup: CDR1 SGHNT, CDR2 YYREEE (reference sequence). The CDR3 has 15 amino acids. Trimming at V came to 4 bases and at J to 4 bases, leaving 9 bases not matched to a gene. Written as DNA, the CDR3 is TGTGCCAGCAGCAACCGGGACAGGTTCTTCTATGGCTACACCTTC. Residues: CASSNRDRFFYGYTF.

V and J are TRBV29-1 and TRBJ1-4; 8 positions agree with TRBD1. There are 19 residues in the CDR3. Germline loops: CDR1 SQVTM, CDR2 ANQGSEA. V was clipped by 0 bases and J by 6 bases; unmatched bases: 18. The CDR3 sequence: CSVEERGKLTDRDDEKLFF. CDR3 bases: TGCAGCGTTGAAGAAAGGGGGAAACTTACGGACAGGGATGATGAAAAACTGTTTTTT.

The chain couples TRBV7-9 to TRBJ2-1; maybe TRBD2 (6 bases). This CDR3 spans 15 amino acids. CDR1 SEHNR and CDR2 FQNEAQ come from the germline V gene (reference sequence). V lost 3 bases and J lost 3, with 12 bases in between. The CDR3 sequence is CASSFMNSGYNEQFF. In DNA, the CDR3 is TGTGCCAGCAGCTTTATGAATAGCGGCTACAATGAGCAGTTCTTC. Full variable domain (remainder filled in from reference TRBV7-9 and TRBJ2-1): DTGVSQNPRHKITKRGQNVTFRCDPISEHNRLYWYRQTLGQGPEFLTYFQNEAQLEKSRLLSDRFSAERPKGSFSTLEIQRTEQGDSAMYLCASSFMNSGYNEQFFGPGTRLTVL.

This clone was detected once. The chain has TRBV7-2 and TRBJ1-5; D uncertain. There are 12 residues in the CDR3. In germline, CDR1 is SGHTA, CDR2 FQGNSA. V was shortened by 3 bases and J by 8 bases, with 8 bases between the two germline ends. CDR3 region: CASSFGLEPQHF. The DNA for the CDR3 is TGTGCCAGCAGCTTTGGACTTGAGCCCCAGCATTTT.

This clone was seen ten or more times. V usage is TRBV4-1 and J usage is TRBJ1-3, with D unclear. This CDR3 spans 14 amino acids. Per the germline V gene, CDR1 is MGHRA and CDR2 is YSYEKL. V lost 5 bases, J lost 0 bases, and 8 bases lay in between. In DNA form, the CDR3 reads TGCGCCAGCAGCAAAGTAGTCTCTGGAAACACCATATATTTT. It codes for CASSKVVSGNTIYF.

This clone was recorded only once. This chain connects TRBV29-1 to TRBJ1-2; TRBD1 might be the D (6 bases). The CDR3 length is 13 residues. Germline V gene data show CDR1 as SQVTM and CDR2 as ANQGSEA. The V end lost 4 bases, the J end lost 3 bases, and 12 bases lay between the germline ends. CDR3 sequence: CSVVYREDYGYTF. The CDR3 DNA is TGCAGCGTTGTTTACAGGGAAGACTATGGCTACACCTTC.

This chain uses TRBV7-9 with TRBJ2-1; tentative D call: TRBD2 (5 bases). Germline values: CDR1 SEHNR, CDR2 FQNEAQ (reference sequence). The germline V and J ends were trimmed by 4 bases and 5 bases, with 12 bases remaining between them. The CDR3 runs to 14 residues. The CDR3 is CASSSLRTDNEQFF. CDR3 nucleotides: TGTGCCAGCAGCTCCCTCAGGACTGACAATGAGCAGTTCTTC.

The rearrangement links TRBV19 to TRBJ2-5; 11 nucleotides agree with TRBD2. The V gene's germline CDR1 is LNHDA and CDR2 SQIVND (reference sequence). The V segment lost 3 bases and the J segment 2 bases; nucleotides outside the gene matches: 8. The CDR3 length is 17 residues. The CDR3 DNA is TGTGCCAGTAGTATCTCTGGGGCTAGCGGGGGGCAAGAGACCCAGTACTTC. Amino acid sequence: CASSISGASGGQETQYF. Together with reference TRBV19 and TRBJ2-5, the CDR3 gives the full variable domain: DGGITQSPKYLFRKEGQNVTLSCEQNLNHDAMYWYRQDPGQGLRLIYYSQIVNDFQKGDIAEGYSVSREKKESFPLTVTSAQKNPTAFYLCASSISGASGGQETQYFGPGTRLLVL.

Worth noting for this clone: One end of the junction is discordant with germline, which a read error may explain. The sample contains more than one DNA sequence encoding this CDR3. The V and J genes are TRBV5-1 and TRBJ2-7, with D possibly TRBD2 on 6 matching bases. Germline loops: CDR1 SGHRS, CDR2 YFSETQ. The CDR3 has 15 residues. This CDR3 reads CASSLGGTADYEQYF. The CDR3, as DNA: TGCGCCAGTAGCTTGGGTGGGACTGCAGACTACGAGCAGTACTTC.

The chain has TRBV7-9 and TRBJ1-1; D perhaps matches TRBD1 (5 bases). CDR1 and CDR2 from the germline V gene are SEHNR and FQNEAQ (reference sequence). Trimming took off 6 bases at V and 11 bases at J, with 13 bases between the two ends. This CDR3 comprises 11 residues. CDR3 in DNA: TGTGCCAGCAGTCCAAGGGGTTGGGCTTTCTTT. It is translated as CASSPRGWAFF.

The chain joins TRBV2 to TRBJ1-3; the D gene is possibly TRBD1 (5 bases). This CDR3 is built from 16 residues. V was shortened by 8 bases and J by 1 base, with 18 bases between the two germline ends. From germline, CDR1 is SNHLY and CDR2 FYNNEI. CDR3 region: CASATKGGASGNTIYF. CDR3 sequence (DNA): TGTGCCAGCGCCACGAAGGGAGGGGCGTCTGGAAACACCATATATTTT.

The chain combines TRBV6-1 with TRBJ1-1; a possible D gene is TRBD1 (5 bases). Germline CDR1 MNHNS, CDR2 SASEGT. The CDR3 has 15 amino acids. V lost 7 bases to trimming and J lost 5 bases, with 20 bases between them. Written as DNA, the CDR3 is TGTGCCAGCAACCCGGGGACTGTGGAGGGGACTGAAGCTTTCTTT. Protein product: CASNPGTVEGTEAFF.

The V and J genes are TRBV19 and TRBJ1-1; 7 bases agree with TRBD1. Germline-derived CDR1 and CDR2 are LNHDA and SQIVND (reference sequence). This CDR3 region has 16 residues. V lost 7 bases, J lost 0 bases, and 11 bases stayed unmatched. This CDR3 reads CASMLGTATMNTEAFF. The CDR3 nucleotides read TGTGCCAGTATGCTCGGGACAGCTACAATGAACACTGAAGCTTTCTTT.

V is TRBV30 and J is TRBJ2-2, with a tentative D call TRBD2 (5 bases). This CDR3 has 14 amino acids. In germline, CDR1 is GTSNPN, CDR2 SVGIG (reference sequence). V gave up 4 bases and J gave up 4 bases, with 13 bases separating them. CDR3 sequence reads: CAWNLGLATGELFF. The DNA for the CDR3 is TGTGCCTGGAACTTAGGGCTAGCCACCGGGGAGCTGTTTTTT.

This chain joins TRBV30 and TRBJ1-2, with 7 bases identical to TRBD1. Germline trimming cut 2 bases from V and 3 bases from J; bases unmatched to any gene: 9. CDR1 is GTSNPN, CDR2 SVGIG, per germline (reference sequence). CDR3 length equals 15 residues. The CDR3 nucleotides are TGTGCCTGGAGTCCCATCGACAGGGCCTACTATGGCTACACCTTC. Translation: CAWSPIDRAYYGYTF.